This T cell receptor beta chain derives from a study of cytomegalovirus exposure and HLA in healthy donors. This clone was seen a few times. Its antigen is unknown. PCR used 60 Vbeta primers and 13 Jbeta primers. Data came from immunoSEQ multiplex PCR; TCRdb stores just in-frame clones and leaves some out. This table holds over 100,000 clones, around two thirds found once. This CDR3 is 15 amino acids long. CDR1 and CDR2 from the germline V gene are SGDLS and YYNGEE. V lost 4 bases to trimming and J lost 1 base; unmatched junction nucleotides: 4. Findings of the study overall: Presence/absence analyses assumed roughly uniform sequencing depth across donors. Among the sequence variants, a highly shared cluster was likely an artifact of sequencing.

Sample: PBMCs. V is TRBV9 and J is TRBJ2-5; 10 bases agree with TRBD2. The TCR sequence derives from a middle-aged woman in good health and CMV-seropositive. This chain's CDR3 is CASSTLAGFQETQYF. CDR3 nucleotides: TGTGCCAGCAGCACACTAGCGGGGTTCCAAGAGACCCAGTACTTC.